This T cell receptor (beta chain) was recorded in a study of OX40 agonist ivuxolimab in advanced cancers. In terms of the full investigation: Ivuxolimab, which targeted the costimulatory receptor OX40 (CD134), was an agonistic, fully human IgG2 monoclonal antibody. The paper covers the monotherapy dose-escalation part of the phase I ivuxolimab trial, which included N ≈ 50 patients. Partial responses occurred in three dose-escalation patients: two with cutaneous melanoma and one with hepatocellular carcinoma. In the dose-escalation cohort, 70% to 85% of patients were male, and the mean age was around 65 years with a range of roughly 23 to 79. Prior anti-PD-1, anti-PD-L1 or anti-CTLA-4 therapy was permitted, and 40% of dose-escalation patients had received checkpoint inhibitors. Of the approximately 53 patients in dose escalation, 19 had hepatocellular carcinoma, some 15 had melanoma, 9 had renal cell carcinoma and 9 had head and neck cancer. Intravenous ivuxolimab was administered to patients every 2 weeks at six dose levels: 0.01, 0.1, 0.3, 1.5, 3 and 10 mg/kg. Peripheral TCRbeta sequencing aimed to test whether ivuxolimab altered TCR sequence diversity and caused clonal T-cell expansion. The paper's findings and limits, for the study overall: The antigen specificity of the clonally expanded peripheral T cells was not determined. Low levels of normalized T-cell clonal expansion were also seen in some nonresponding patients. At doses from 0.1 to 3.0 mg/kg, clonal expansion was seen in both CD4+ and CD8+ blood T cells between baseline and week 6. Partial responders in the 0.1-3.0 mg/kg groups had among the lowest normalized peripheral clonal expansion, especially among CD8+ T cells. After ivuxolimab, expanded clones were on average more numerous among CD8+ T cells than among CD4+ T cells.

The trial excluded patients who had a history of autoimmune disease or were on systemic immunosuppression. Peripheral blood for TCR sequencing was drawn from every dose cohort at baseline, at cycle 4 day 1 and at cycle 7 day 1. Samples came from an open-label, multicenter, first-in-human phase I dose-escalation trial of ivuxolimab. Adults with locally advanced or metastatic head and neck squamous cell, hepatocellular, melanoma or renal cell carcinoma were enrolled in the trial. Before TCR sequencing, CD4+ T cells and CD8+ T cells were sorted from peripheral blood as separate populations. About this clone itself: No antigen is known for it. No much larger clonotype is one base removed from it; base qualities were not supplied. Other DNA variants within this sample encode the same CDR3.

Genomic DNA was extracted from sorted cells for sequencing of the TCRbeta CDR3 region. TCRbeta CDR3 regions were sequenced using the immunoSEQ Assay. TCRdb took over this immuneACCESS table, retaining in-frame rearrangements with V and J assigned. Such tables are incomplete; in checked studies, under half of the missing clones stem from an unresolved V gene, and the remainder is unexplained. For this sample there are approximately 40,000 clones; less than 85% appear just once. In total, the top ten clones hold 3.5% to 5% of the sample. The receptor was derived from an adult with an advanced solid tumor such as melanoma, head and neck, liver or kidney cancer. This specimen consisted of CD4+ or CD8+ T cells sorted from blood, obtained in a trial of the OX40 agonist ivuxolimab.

The nucleotides read TGTGCCAGCAGCGCACTAGCGGGAGTCGAGACCCAGTACTTC. The encoded protein is CASSALAGVETQYF. The chain employs TRBV9 and TRBJ2-5; 11 bases in the junction line up with TRBD2. Inclusive of the bounding cysteine and phenylalanine, the CDR3 is 14 residues long. Only CDR3 DNA is held: 42 bases, read in frame from base 1. CDR1 SGDLS and CDR2 YYNGEE are derived from the germline V gene. V is pruned by 3 bases and J by 5 bases, leaving 3 bases of the junction without a gene match.